Following are 14 T cell receptor beta chains from one sample sequenced in a study of blood T cells in healthy people across ages. The authors ran a second PCR of roughly 6 to 12 cycles using a sample-barcoded 5' primer and a J-beta primer mix. Using its own MiXCR run on the 5' RACE reads, TCRdb lists one record per CDR3 protein. In the table there are 1.5 million to 2 million distinct CDR3 sequences, 49% of which are singletons. Sequencing was done on a sample of blood. The receptors derive from a woman in her thirties or forties in good health.

The chain links TRBV7-2 to TRBJ2-2, with unresolved D. This CDR3 is 13 amino acids long. V shed 1 base and J shed 8 bases, with 8 bases lying between them. CDR1 SGHTA and CDR2 FQGNSA come from the germline V gene. The CDR3 here is CASSLESRGELFF. In DNA, the CDR3 is TGTGCCAGCAGCTTAGAAAGTCGTGGGGAGCTGTTTTTT.

The chain employs TRBV9 and TRBJ2-5; 7 bases match TRBD2. Germline values: CDR1 SGDLS, CDR2 YYNGEE. The length of the CDR3 is 18 residues. Unmatched junction bases numbered 20, after V lost 4 bases and J lost 5 bases. CDR3 residues: CASSPPSFMDGGGETQYF. Written as DNA, the CDR3 is TGTGCCAGCAGCCCACCTTCTTTCATGGACGGGGGAGGGGAGACCCAGTACTTC.

There are a few counts of this clonotype. In DNA form, the CDR3 reads TGTGCCAGCAGTACTCCGGGACAGCGCAGCTCTGGGGCCAACGTCCTGACTTTC. Protein sequence: CASSTPGQRSSGANVLTF. V is TRBV6-5 and J is TRBJ2-6; 7 bases are shared with TRBD1. The trim removed 5 bases at V and 0 bases at J, leaving 10 bases unmatched. The CDR3 loop spans 18 amino acids. Germline lookup yields CDR1 MNHEY and CDR2 SVGAGI.

This clonotype came up a few times. The chain recombines TRBV5-1 with TRBJ2-5, with D hard to call. Per germline, CDR1 SGHRS and CDR2 YFSETQ. CDR3 length equals 14 residues. The V and J ends lost 1 base and 5 bases respectively, with 12 bases between them. As DNA, the CDR3 is TGCGCCAGCAGCTTGTCAACCGGTTTGGAGACCCAGTACTTC. This encodes CASSLSTGLETQYF. Combining the CDR3 with reference TRBV5-1 and TRBJ2-5 gives the whole variable domain KAGVTQTPRYLIKTRGQQVTLSCSPISGHRSVSWYQQTPGQGLQFLFEYFSETQRNKGNFPGRFSGRQFSNSRSEMNVSTLELGDSALYLCASSLSTGLETQYFGPGTRLLVL.

V is TRBV6-2 or TRBV6-3 and J is TRBJ2-5; D may be TRBD1 (5 bases). This CDR3 region has 13 residues. CDR1 and CDR2 from the germline V gene are MNHEY and SVGEGT. Trimming removed 7 bases from V and 4 bases from J, with 13 bases in between. CDR3 residues: CASTTQGGETQYF. In DNA form, the CDR3 reads TGTGCCAGCACTACCCAGGGCGGAGAGACCCAGTACTTC.

V is TRBV28 and J is TRBJ1-5; D is uncertain. This CDR3 region has 12 residues. The V gene's germline CDR1 is MDHEN and CDR2 SYDVKM. Trimming removed 8 bases from V and 0 bases from J, with 5 bases in between. The CDR3 sequence is CASQVSNQPQHF. DNA for the CDR3: TGTGCCAGCCAGGTTAGCAATCAGCCCCAGCATTTT.

With respect to this clonotype: A much larger clonotype is one base distant, so this may be a read error. The V gene is TRBV29-1, the J gene TRBJ2-7, with D maybe TRBD2 (6 bases). V dropped 4 bases and J dropped 7 bases, with 14 bases sitting between them. This CDR3 is 12 amino acids long. In germline, CDR1 is SQVTM, CDR2 ANQGSEA. The CDR3 DNA reads as TGCAGCGTTGTCACAGGTAGCGGAGAGCAGTACTTC. Translated: CSVVTGSGEQYF.

This clonotype was detected only a few times. The chain recombines TRBV5-1 with TRBJ2-5; 12 nucleotides agree with TRBD2. The germline CDR1 and CDR2 sequences are SGHRS and YFSETQ. Unmatched junction bases numbered 15, after V lost 4 bases and J lost 5 bases. This CDR3 contains 18 residues. In nucleotides, the CDR3 is TGCGCCAGCAGCGGAGGATCACTAGCGGGGGGATCATATGAGACCCAGTACTTC. This sequence encodes CASSGGSLAGGSYETQYF.

Of note for this clonotype: A read error may produce the germline difference seen at one junction end. The V gene is TRBV7-7, the J gene TRBJ2-1; 7 nucleotides align to TRBD2. Per the germline V gene, CDR1 is SSHAT and CDR2 is FNYEAQ (reference sequence). The CDR3 length is 14 residues. The CDR3 DNA follows: TGTGCTAGCAGCTTAGAGGCTAGCGGCAATGAGCAGTTCTTC. Translation: CASSLEASGNEQFF.

The chain is built from TRBV6-2 or TRBV6-3 and TRBJ1-6; D gene uncertain. The germline V and J ends were trimmed by 8 bases and 0 bases, with 20 bases remaining between them. CDR3 length equals 18 residues. Germline V gene data show CDR1 as MNHEY and CDR2 as SVGEGT. As DNA, the CDR3 is TGTGCCAGCCCTTGGGGTCCGGGAACGAGCTCCTATAATTCACCCCTCCACTTT. Protein sequence: CASPWGPGTSSYNSPLHF.

The V gene is TRBV24-1, the J gene TRBJ2-1; 8 nucleotides align to TRBD2. CDR3 size: 13 residues. Per germline, CDR1 KGHDR and CDR2 SFDVKD. With V trimmed by 9 bases and J by 7 bases, 7 bases remained unmatched. The CDR3 spells CATDGGALNEQFF. The CDR3 DNA reads TGTGCCACCGACGGGGGGGCCCTTAATGAGCAGTTCTTC.

This chain joins TRBV20-1 and TRBJ2-1, with 9 bases lining up with TRBD2. The J call is doubtful: the DNA matches TRBJ2-7 better. CDR1 is DFQATT, CDR2 SNEGSKA, per germline (reference sequence). The CDR3 covers 14 residues. The CDR3 coding sequence is TGCAGTGCCTTGCGGGGGGGCGGAGTCGGTGAGCAGTACTTC. It specifies CSALRGGGVGEQYF.

A few counts support this clonotype. The chain carries TRBV28 and TRBJ2-5; D possibly corresponds to TRBD2 (7 bases). V was pared by 6 bases and J by 0 bases, with 17 bases between. In germline, CDR1 is MDHEN, CDR2 SYDVKM. This CDR3 comprises 16 residues. In DNA, the CDR3 is TGTGCCAGCAGGATGGACAGCGGGAACCACCAAGAGACCCAGTACTTC. This translates into CASRMDSGNHQETQYF.

The genes are TRBV2 and TRBJ2-2; no reliable D call. Germline loops: CDR1 SNHLY, CDR2 FYNNEI. This CDR3 has 13 amino acids. V lost 5 bases to trimming and J lost 6 bases, with 10 bases between them. DNA for the CDR3: TGTGCCAGCAGTTCGGACCTGGCCGGGGAGCTGTTTTTT. Its protein product is CASSSDLAGELFF.